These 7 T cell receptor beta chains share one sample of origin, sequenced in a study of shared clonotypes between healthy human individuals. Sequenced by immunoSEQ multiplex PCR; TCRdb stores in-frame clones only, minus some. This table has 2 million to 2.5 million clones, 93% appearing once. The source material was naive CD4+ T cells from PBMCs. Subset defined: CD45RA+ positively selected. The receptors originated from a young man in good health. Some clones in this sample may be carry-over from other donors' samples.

CDR3 residues: CASSWGTSVPYNEQFF. The CDR3 coding sequence is TGCGCCAGCAGCTGGGGGACTAGTGTGCCCTACAATGAGCAGTTCTTC. This chain links TRBV5-1 with TRBJ2-1; 8 bases are shared with TRBD2. V trimming: 3 bases; J trimming: 2 bases; junction bases outside the gene matches: 7. The CDR3 totals 16 residues. Germline lookup yields CDR1 SGHRS and CDR2 YFSETQ.

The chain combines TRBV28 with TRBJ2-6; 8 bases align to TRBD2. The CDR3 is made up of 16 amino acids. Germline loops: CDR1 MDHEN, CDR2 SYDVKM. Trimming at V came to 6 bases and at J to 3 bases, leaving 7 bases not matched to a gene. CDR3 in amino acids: CASSPSGGGGANVLTF. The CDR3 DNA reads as TGTGCCAGCAGCCCCTCCGGGGGGGGTGGGGCCAACGTCCTGACTTTC.

The CDR3 bases are TGTGCCAGCAGCTTAGAAGGACTAGCGGGAATCTACGAGCAGTACTTC. Its translation: CASSLEGLAGIYEQYF. The chain employs TRBV7-2 and TRBJ2-7; 12 bases match TRBD2. The CDR3 runs to 16 residues. J was trimmed by 3 bases and V by 1 base; bases with no gene match: 4. Per the germline V gene, CDR1 is SGHTA and CDR2 is FQGNSA.

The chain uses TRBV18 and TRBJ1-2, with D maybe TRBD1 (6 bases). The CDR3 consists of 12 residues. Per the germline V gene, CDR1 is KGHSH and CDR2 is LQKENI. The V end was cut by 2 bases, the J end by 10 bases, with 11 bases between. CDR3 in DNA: TGTGCCAGCTCACCAACAGGGACCCCCTACACCTTC. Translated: CASSPTGTPYTF.

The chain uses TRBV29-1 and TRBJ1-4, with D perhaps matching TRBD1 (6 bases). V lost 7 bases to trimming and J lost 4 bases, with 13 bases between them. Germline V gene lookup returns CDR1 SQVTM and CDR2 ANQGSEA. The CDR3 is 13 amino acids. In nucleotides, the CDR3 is TGCAGCGCTACAGGGCTTTTTAATGAAAAACTGTTTTTT. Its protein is CSATGLFNEKLFF.

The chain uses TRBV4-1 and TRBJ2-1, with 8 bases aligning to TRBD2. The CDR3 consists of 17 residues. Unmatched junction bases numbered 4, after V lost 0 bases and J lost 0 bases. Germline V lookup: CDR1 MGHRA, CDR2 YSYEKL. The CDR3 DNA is TGCGCCAGCAGCCAAGATGGCGGGAGGAGCTCCTACAATGAGCAGTTCTTC. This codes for CASSQDGGRSSYNEQFF.

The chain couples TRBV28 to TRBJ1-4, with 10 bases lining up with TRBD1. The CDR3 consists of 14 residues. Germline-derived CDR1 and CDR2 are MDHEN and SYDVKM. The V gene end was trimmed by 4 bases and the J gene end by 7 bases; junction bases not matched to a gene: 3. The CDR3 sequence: CASSSTGGGEKLFF. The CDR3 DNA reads TGTGCCAGCAGTTCGACAGGGGGCGGTGAAAAACTGTTTTTT.